The 23 T cell receptor beta chains given below trace back to one sample, sequenced in a study of a mutant IDH1 vaccine in newly diagnosed glioma. Their target antigens are unknown. Time point: week 5, during vaccination. Vaccination comprised doses that each held 300 ug of mutant IDH1 20-mer peptide, plus topical imiquimod. The data were produced by immunoSEQ multiplex PCR, yet TCRdb's version contains in-frame clones alone and is incomplete. Of approximately 26,000 clones in the sample, 89% were seen once. The sequencing here drew on PBMCs, taken from a glioma patient whose treatment included an IDH1 peptide vaccine. These receptors were taken from a man aged 18 to 30 with glioma.

The gene calls are TRBV5-1 and TRBJ1-2; 8 bases map to TRBD1. V gave up 3 bases and J gave up 4 bases; unmatched junction bases: 11. Germline V gene sequence: CDR1 SGHRS, CDR2 YFSETQ. The CDR3 has 16 amino acids. The DNA of the CDR3 is TGCGCCAGCAGCTCAGGACAGGGAGGTACTCCCTATGGCTACACCTTC. Translation: CASSSGQGGTPYGYTF.

The rearrangement uses TRBV10-3 and TRBJ1-1, with D tentatively TRBD1 (5 bases). Germline values: CDR1 ENHRY, CDR2 SYGVKD. Trimming pared 3 bases from V and 10 bases from J, leaving 18 bases between. This CDR3 region has 14 residues. DNA for the CDR3: TGTGCCATCAGTGAAGGGGCAGGGAGGTTTTCAGCTTTCTTT. Translation: CAISEGAGRFSAFF.

The rearrangement uses TRBV4-1 and TRBJ2-1; 12 bases fit TRBD2. CDR1 and CDR2 (germline): MGHRA, YSYEKL. The CDR3 is 16 residues long. V dropped 3 bases and J dropped 2; count of bases not matched to a gene: 2. This CDR3 reads CASSQGLAGPYNEQFF. The CDR3 DNA follows: TGCGCCAGCAGCCAGGGACTAGCGGGTCCCTACAATGAGCAGTTCTTC.

V gene TRBV30 combines with J gene TRBJ1-1; no definite D call. This CDR3 has 15 residues. Trimming removed 0 bases at V and 1 base at J, with 12 bases between. The germline V gene has CDR1 GTSNPN and CDR2 SVGIG (reference sequence). CDR3 bases: TGTGCCTGGAGTGTCGCAGGTGCGGGGAACACTGAAGCTTTCTTT. Protein sequence: CAWSVAGAGNTEAFF. Combining the CDR3 with reference TRBV30 and TRBJ1-1 gives the whole variable domain SQTIHQWPATLVQPVGSPLSLECTVEGTSNPNLYWYRQAAGRGLQLLFYSVGIGQISSEVPQNLSASRPQDRQFILSSKKLLLSDSGFYLCAWSVAGAGNTEAFFGQGTRLTVV.

The J gene is TRBJ2-4, the V gene TRBV5-6; D perhaps matches TRBD2 (5 bases). CDR3 size: 15 residues. V was pared by 5 bases and J by 0 bases, with 12 bases between. The germline gives CDR1 SGHDT, CDR2 YYEEEE. The CDR3 reads CASSAGLLAKNIQYF. Written as DNA, the CDR3 is TGTGCCAGCAGTGCAGGACTCCTAGCCAAAAACATTCAGTACTTC.

The J gene is TRBJ2-2, the V gene TRBV5-1, with 9 bases matching TRBD1. After removal of 4 bases from V and 6 bases from J, the junction contained 7 bases not matched to a gene. Germline V gives CDR1 SGHRS, CDR2 YFSETQ. The CDR3 has 15 residues. The CDR3 region has the DNA TGCGCCAGCAGCGGGCGGACAGGGGTAGCCGGGGAGCTGTTTTTT. Translating gives CASSGRTGVAGELFF.

The chain has TRBV20-1 and TRBJ1-1, with D perhaps matching TRBD1 (6 bases). Looked up from germline, CDR1 is DFQATT and CDR2 is SNEGSKA (reference sequence). The ends were cut back, 5 bases at V and 8 bases at J, with 9 bases in the middle. This CDR3 has 10 amino acids. CDR3 sequence: CSASTGEAFF. The CDR3 DNA reads as TGCAGTGCTTCTACAGGGGAAGCTTTCTTT.

This sequence joins TRBV5-4 and TRBJ2-3; 9 positions agree with TRBD2. CDR1 is SGHNT and CDR2 is YYREEE in the germline V gene (reference sequence). The CDR3 sequence is 13 residues long. With V trimmed by 9 bases and J by 1 base, 3 bases remained unmatched. CDR3 sequence (DNA): TGTGCCACTTGGACTAGCGGCACAGATACGCAGTATTTT. Amino acids: CATWTSGTDTQYF.

This clone has a single count. This chain uses TRBV7-9 with TRBJ2-5; 7 bases agree with TRBD2. The CDR3 covers 14 residues. Germline trimming cut 7 bases from V and 1 base from J; bases unmatched to any gene: 6. CDR1 SEHNR and CDR2 FQNEAQ come from the germline V gene (reference sequence). CDR3 sequence reads: CASNLGLSQETQYF. CDR3 nucleotide sequence: TGTGCCAGCAACCTGGGACTATCCCAAGAGACCCAGTACTTC.

The table lists this clone with a count of one. The V gene is TRBV7-8, the J gene TRBJ1-5; TRBD1 matches at 8 bases. Germline CDR1 is SGHVS and CDR2 is FQNEAQ. V shed 4 bases, J shed 3 bases, and the junction held 8 bases outside the gene matches. CDR3 size: 16 residues. The CDR3, as DNA: TGTGCCAGCAGCTCCATAAGGACAGGGACCAATCAGCCCCAGCATTTT. Translated, it gives CASSSIRTGTNQPQHF.

The rearrangement joins TRBV5-1 to TRBJ2-1; perhaps TRBD1 as D (5 bases). The length of the CDR3 is 15 residues. V gave up 1 base and J gave up 4 bases, with 12 bases separating them. CDR1 and CDR2 (germline): SGHRS, YFSETQ. In DNA, the CDR3 is TGCGCCAGCAGCTTGCCCAGGGCTGATTACAATGAGCAGTTCTTC. It encodes CASSLPRADYNEQFF.

The sample holds one count of this clone. The gene calls are TRBV19 and TRBJ1-1, with D possibly TRBD1 on 6 matching bases. This CDR3 is built from 14 residues. CDR1 is LNHDA, CDR2 SQIVND, per germline (reference sequence). V dropped 5 bases and J dropped 5 bases, with 15 bases sitting between them. DNA of the CDR3: TGTGCCAGTAGTGAGGGGGGCGTTTGGACTGAAGCTTTCTTT. Amino acid sequence: CASSEGGVWTEAFF.

This sequence joins TRBV7-2 and TRBJ2-2; no definite D call. With 6 bases removed from V and 2 bases from J, the gap between germline ends came to 10 bases. Germline assignment: CDR1 SGHTA and CDR2 FQGNSA. The CDR3 has 14 amino acids. CDR3 protein: CASRPSYNTGELFF. CDR3 in DNA: TGTGCCAGCAGACCCTCCTACAACACCGGGGAGCTGTTTTTT.

V gene TRBV7-9 combines with J gene TRBJ2-3; 8 bases align to TRBD2. V was pared by 8 bases and J by 4 bases, with 8 bases of the junction left unmatched. The germline gives CDR1 SEHNR, CDR2 FQNEAQ (reference sequence). This CDR3 has 14 amino acids. In DNA, the CDR3 is TGTGCCAGCGCCTTGGGCGGGAGGTCAGATACGCAGTATTTT. It is translated as CASALGGRSDTQYF.

The chain carries TRBV6-5 and TRBJ2-5; 7 nucleotides align to TRBD1. The CDR3 is made up of 15 amino acids. Germline V lookup: CDR1 MNHEY, CDR2 SVGAGI. The V gene end was trimmed by 6 bases and the J gene end by 5 bases; junction bases not matched to a gene: 12. This CDR3 reads CASRARGQMSETQYF. Here the CDR3 DNA reads TGTGCCAGCAGAGCCCGGGGACAGATGAGTGAGACCCAGTACTTC.

The chain has TRBV19 and TRBJ2-7, with TRBD2 as a possible D gene (6 bases). Germline CDR1 and CDR2: LNHDA and SQIVND (reference sequence). The ends were cut back, 0 bases at V and 2 bases at J, with 11 bases in the middle. The CDR3 is 15 residues long. The CDR3 sequence: CASSIEASATYEQYF. The CDR3, as DNA: TGTGCCAGTAGTATAGAGGCTAGCGCTACCTACGAGCAGTACTTC.

The CDR3 is CASSMGGGSNQPQHF. The CDR3 DNA reads TGTGCCAGTAGTATGGGAGGGGGAAGCAATCAGCCCCAGCATTTT. The V gene is TRBV19, the J gene TRBJ1-5; D is possibly TRBD1 (6 bases). With 3 bases removed from V and 1 base from J, the gap between germline ends came to 10 bases. This CDR3 has 15 residues. Germline V lookup: CDR1 LNHDA, CDR2 SQIVND (reference sequence).

The chain joins TRBV6-1 to TRBJ1-1, with 12 nucleotides matching TRBD1. The CDR3 consists of 17 residues. CDR1 and CDR2 (germline): MNHNS, SASEGT. The V segment lost 2 bases and the J segment 3 bases; nucleotides outside the gene matches: 7. The CDR3 nucleotides are TGTGCCAGCAGTGAACGGGACAGGGGGCAATACGACACTGAAGCTTTCTTT. Translating gives CASSERDRGQYDTEAFF.

The V call is TRBV7-9, the J call TRBJ2-2; D perhaps matches TRBD2 (6 bases). Looked up from germline, CDR1 is SEHNR and CDR2 is FQNEAQ (reference sequence). This CDR3 has 16 amino acids. The germline V and J ends were trimmed by 5 bases and 3 bases, with 16 bases remaining between them. The chain's CDR3 is CASSLWEAGYTGELFF. CDR3 coding DNA: TGTGCCAGCAGCCTATGGGAGGCCGGGTACACCGGGGAGCTGTTTTTT.

CDR3 nucleotide sequence: TGTGCCAGCAGCCAGGGACAGGGAAATGGCTACACCTTC. Protein product: CASSQGQGNGYTF. This chain links TRBV7-8 with TRBJ1-2; TRBD1 agrees at 9 bases. Germline CDR1 is SGHVS and CDR2 is FQNEAQ. V gave up 5 bases and J gave up 6 bases; unmatched junction bases: 4. The length of the CDR3 is 13 residues.

The V gene is TRBV7-9, the J gene TRBJ2-7, with 7 bases aligning to TRBD1. V was clipped by 4 bases and J by 3 bases; unmatched bases: 3. Germline values: CDR1 SEHNR, CDR2 FQNEAQ (reference sequence). The length of the CDR3 is 13 residues. CDR3 DNA: TGTGCCAGCAGCTCTCCAGGGGGCTACGAGCAGTACTTC. It encodes CASSSPGGYEQYF.

The chain links TRBV4-3 to TRBJ1-1, with D hard to call. Trimming cost V 2 bases and J 5 bases, with 12 bases left between them. The CDR3 length is 14 residues. From germline, CDR1 is LGHNA and CDR2 YSLEER. The CDR3 spells CASSQSVVETEAFF. CDR3 bases: TGCGCCAGCAGCCAATCCGTGGTAGAGACTGAAGCTTTCTTT.

The rearrangement uses TRBV7-2 and TRBJ1-1; a possible D gene is TRBD1 (6 bases). Trimming left V 2 bases short and J 1 base short, with 8 bases between. Germline CDR1 and CDR2: SGHTA and FQGNSA. This CDR3 contains 14 residues. CDR3 sequence reads: CASSLTGTNTEAFF. The CDR3 DNA reads TGTGCCAGCAGCTTAACAGGGACGAACACTGAAGCTTTCTTT.